These 27 T cell receptor beta chains came from one sample sequenced in a study of OX40 agonist ivuxolimab in advanced cancers. Produced via immunoSEQ multiplex PCR; TCRdb's table is partial and in-frame only. The table shows roughly 61,000 clones, with just under 90% occurring only once. Sequenced material: CD4+ or CD8+ T cells sorted from blood, taken in a trial of the OX40 agonist ivuxolimab. Receptors originate from an adult with an advanced solid tumor such as melanoma, head and neck, liver or kidney cancer.

The J gene is TRBJ1-2, the V gene TRBV10-3, with unresolved D. Looked up from germline, CDR1 is ENHRY and CDR2 is SYGVKD. Trimming removed 0 bases at V and 1 base at J, with 6 bases between. There are 14 residues in the CDR3. Here the CDR3 DNA reads TGTGCCATCAGTGAGTCCCCGGTTAACTATGGCTACACCTTC. Protein product: CAISESPVNYGYTF.

The chain joins TRBV10-3 to TRBJ2-1, with TRBD2 identical over 11 bases. Germline V CDR1 and CDR2: ENHRY, SYGVKD. Trimming cost V 0 bases and J 5 bases; bases outside gene matches: 9. The CDR3 consists of 18 residues. CDR3 DNA sequence: TGTGCCATCAGTGAGTCTGATTTGGCTAGCGGGAGGAACAATGAGCAGTTCTTC. Encoded protein: CAISESDLASGRNNEQFF.

This chain uses TRBV7-2 with TRBJ1-4; the D gene is possibly TRBD1 (6 bases). CDR3 length: 17 amino acids. V was pared by 5 bases and J by 0 bases, with 16 bases between. Germline CDR1 SGHTA, CDR2 FQGNSA. In nucleotides, the CDR3 is TGTGCCAGCAGCCGTAGACAGGCCGTTGCAACTAATGAAAAACTGTTTTTT. The encoded protein is CASSRRQAVATNEKLFF.

The chain joins TRBV5-4 to TRBJ2-2; 12 bases fit TRBD2. V lost 4 bases and J lost 7; bases outside the gene matches: 8. The CDR3 contains 16 residues. Germline assignment: CDR1 SGHNT and CDR2 YYREEE (reference sequence). The CDR3 nucleotides are TGTGCCAGCAGCCCCGGGACTAGCGGGCCCCACGGGGAGCTGTTTTTT. It encodes CASSPGTSGPHGELFF.

The V gene is TRBV6-5, the J gene TRBJ1-1; D unresolved. The CDR3 is made up of 16 amino acids. Germline V gene sequence: CDR1 MNHEY, CDR2 SVGAGI. V was cut by 0 bases and J by 1 base, with 12 bases left in between. The CDR3 reads CASSYSSGRRNTEAFF. CDR3 nucleotides: TGTGCCAGCAGTTACTCCTCAGGTAGGCGGAACACTGAAGCTTTCTTT.

The V gene is TRBV6-6, the J gene TRBJ1-2; D may be TRBD1 (6 bases). V lost 4 bases and J 7 bases, leaving 22 bases between the germline ends. The CDR3 has 16 amino acids. CDR1 is MNHNY, CDR2 SVGAGI, per germline (reference sequence). CDR3 residues: CASSSTGFDFVGGYTF. As DNA, the CDR3 is TGTGCCAGCAGTTCTACAGGGTTTGACTTCGTAGGTGGCTACACCTTC.

The rearrangement joins TRBV2 to TRBJ1-2; 7 positions match TRBD1. The length of the CDR3 is 13 residues. V lost 6 bases, J lost 4 bases, and 5 bases stayed unmatched. Germline V gives CDR1 SNHLY, CDR2 FYNNEI. For the CDR3, the DNA is TGTGCCAGCAGCCGGGACAGTCGCTATGGCTACACCTTC. This encodes CASSRDSRYGYTF. Supplemented by reference TRBV2 and TRBJ1-2, the full variable domain reads EPEVTQTPSHQVTQMGQEVILRCVPISNHLYFYWYRQILGQKVEFLVSFYNNEISEKSEIFDDQFSVERPDGSNFTLKIRSTKLEDSAMYFCASSRDSRYGYTFGSGTRLTVV.

The chain has TRBV30 and TRBJ1-2, with 12 nucleotides matching TRBD1. Looked up from germline, CDR1 is GTSNPN and CDR2 is SVGIG (reference sequence). With V trimmed by 4 bases and J by 4 bases, 22 bases remained unmatched. The CDR3 covers 20 residues. CDR3 bases: TGTGCCTGGACCCGTGCCCGCCTCGGGACAGGGGGCGTCCCCTTCTATGGCTACACCTTC. It encodes CAWTRARLGTGGVPFYGYTF.

This clone has a handful of counts. The chain carries TRBV18 and TRBJ1-2; possible D gene TRBD1, 6 bases. Germline lookup yields CDR1 KGHSH and CDR2 LQKENI. The germline V and J ends were trimmed by 2 bases and 6 bases, with 10 bases remaining between them. The CDR3 sequence is 13 residues long. CDR3 loop: CASSPSGADGYTF. Written as DNA, the CDR3 is TGTGCCAGCTCACCATCAGGGGCCGATGGCTACACCTTC.

The chain is built from TRBV28 and TRBJ1-3, with a weak D call TRBD1 (5 bases). Germline CDR1 and CDR2: MDHEN and SYDVKM. Trimming pared 5 bases from V and 3 bases from J, leaving 14 bases between. The CDR3 length is 15 residues. DNA of the CDR3: TGTGCCAGCAGTCCATCTTATGGGGGTGGAAACACCATATATTTT. Translation gives CASSPSYGGGNTIYF.

The chain couples TRBV19 to TRBJ2-1; 9 bases match TRBD2. V was pared by 4 bases and J by 1 base, with 8 bases of the junction left unmatched. Per the germline V gene, CDR1 is LNHDA and CDR2 is SQIVND (reference sequence). This CDR3 comprises 17 residues. The CDR3 bases are TGTGCCAGTAGTAAAACTAGCGGGTCGGGTTCCTACAATGAGCAGTTCTTC. Protein product: CASSKTSGSGSYNEQFF.

The V and J genes are TRBV6-1 and TRBJ1-1; TRBD1 is a possible D gene (5 bases). V was trimmed by 2 bases and J by 2 bases, leaving 9 bases between them. The CDR3 is 14 amino acids. Germline V gene data show CDR1 as MNHNS and CDR2 as SASEGT. The CDR3 DNA sequence: TGTGCCAGCAGTGAAAAGCAGGGTAACACTGAAGCTTTCTTT. The encoded protein is CASSEKQGNTEAFF.

This chain joins TRBV5-1 and TRBJ2-5, with 9 bases identical to TRBD1. The V gene end was trimmed by 2 bases and the J gene end by 10 bases; junction bases not matched to a gene: 9. Germline V lookup: CDR1 SGHRS, CDR2 YFSETQ. This CDR3 is built from 14 residues. CDR3 amino acids: CASSLTGGSDDQYF. As DNA, the CDR3 is TGCGCCAGCAGCTTAACAGGGGGCTCGGATGACCAGTACTTC.

The chain has TRBV10-3 and TRBJ1-5; possibly TRBD1 for D (5 bases). From germline, CDR1 is ENHRY and CDR2 SYGVKD. The CDR3 totals 9 residues. CDR3 nucleotide sequence: TGTGGGGGGTATCCGCCCCAGCATTTT. Its translation is CGGYPPQHF.

The chain has TRBV20-1 and TRBJ2-3; D is ambiguous. Per germline, CDR1 DFQATT and CDR2 SNEGSKA (reference sequence). V was trimmed by 7 bases and J by 2 bases, leaving 7 bases between them. This CDR3 comprises 11 residues. The CDR3 region is CSVGVTDTQYF. CDR3 sequence (DNA): TGCAGTGTTGGCGTCACAGATACGCAGTATTTT.

The chain has TRBV10-3 and TRBJ1-3; no firm D call. The length of the CDR3 is 15 residues. Germline lookup yields CDR1 ENHRY and CDR2 SYGVKD. Trimming cost V 3 bases and J 0 bases, with 9 bases left between them. CDR3 nucleotide sequence: TGTGCCATCAGTGATAATTCAATCTCTGGAAACACCATATATTTT. This codes for CAISDNSISGNTIYF.

The V and J genes are TRBV5-6 and TRBJ1-4; no firm D call. The CDR3 is 16 residues long. V lost 3 bases and J lost 5, with 17 bases in between. Looked up from germline, CDR1 is SGHDT and CDR2 is YYEEEE. The CDR3 nucleotides are TGTGCCAGCAGCTCACCGGACCGTTCTTCAAATGAAAAACTGTTTTTT. Encoded protein: CASSSPDRSSNEKLFF. The entire variable domain, with the rest obtained from reference TRBV5-6 and TRBJ1-4, is as follows: DAGVTQSPTHLIKTRGQQVTLRCSPKSGHDTVSWYQQALGQGPQFIFQYYEEEERQRGNFPDRFSGHQFPNYSSELNVNALLLGDSALYLCASSSPDRSSNEKLFFGSGTQLSVL.

The rearrangement links TRBV30 to TRBJ2-5, with D maybe TRBD2 (5 bases). The V gene's germline CDR1 is GTSNPN and CDR2 SVGIG (reference sequence). The V and J ends lost 4 bases and 1 base respectively, with 13 bases between them. The CDR3 spans 14 residues. CDR3 nucleotide sequence: TGTGCCTGGAATAATCGAGGGTCCCAAGAGACCCAGTACTTC. Protein sequence: CAWNNRGSQETQYF.

The chain carries TRBV4-1 and TRBJ2-7; D is possibly TRBD1 (6 bases). Germline-derived CDR1 and CDR2 are MGHRA and YSYEKL. The V gene lost 0 bases and the J gene lost 0 bases, with 12 bases spanning the gap. CDR3 length: 16 amino acids. CDR3: CASSQDRTAYSYEQYF. The DNA of the CDR3 is TGCGCCAGCAGCCAAGATCGGACAGCCTACTCCTACGAGCAGTACTTC.

Written as DNA, the CDR3 is TGTGCCAGCAGCTTGGGCGGCAGGGATGGCGAGCAGTACTTC. Residues: CASSLGGRDGEQYF. The chain is built from TRBV5-4 and TRBJ2-7, with TRBD1 as a possible D gene (5 bases). Germline V CDR1 and CDR2: SGHNT, YYREEE (reference sequence). V was cut by 0 bases and J by 6 bases, with 13 bases left in between. This CDR3 is built from 14 residues.

The J gene is TRBJ2-2, the V gene TRBV27; tentative D call: TRBD2 (6 bases). Trimming cost V 5 bases and J 4 bases, with 20 bases left between them. This CDR3 has 17 residues. The germline V gene has CDR1 MNHEY and CDR2 SMNVEV (reference sequence). This chain's CDR3 is CASSLWGVGGFTGELFF. In DNA, the CDR3 is TGTGCCAGCAGTCTTTGGGGGGTGGGGGGTTTCACCGGGGAGCTGTTTTTT.

The V and J genes are TRBV7-3 and TRBJ2-1; D is unclear. The germline V gene encodes CDR1 SGHTA and CDR2 FQGTGA. V lost 1 base to trimming and J lost 7 bases, with 11 bases between them. The CDR3 has 14 amino acids. CDR3 DNA sequence: TGTGCCAGCAGCTTAAGACCCACGTCGAATGAGCAGTTCTTC. This encodes CASSLRPTSNEQFF.

The J gene is TRBJ1-1, the V gene TRBV5-1, with D tentatively TRBD1 (5 bases). V lost 5 bases, J lost 0 bases, and 11 bases lay in between. Germline CDR1 SGHRS, CDR2 YFSETQ. This CDR3 has 14 residues. CDR3 sequence: CASSTGTVNTEAFF. The CDR3 DNA sequence: TGCGCCAGCAGTACCGGGACGGTGAACACTGAAGCTTTCTTT.

The gene calls are TRBV5-1 and TRBJ2-2, with TRBD1 matching 7 bases. The germline V gene encodes CDR1 SGHRS and CDR2 YFSETQ. The CDR3 runs 16 residues. Losses at the gene ends were 2 bases for V and 6 bases for J; bases not matched to a gene: 10. CDR3 protein: CASSFSTGVGAGELFF. CDR3 DNA: TGCGCCAGCAGCTTTTCTACAGGGGTGGGCGCCGGGGAGCTGTTTTTT.

This sequence joins TRBV30 and TRBJ2-1; 9 bases are shared with TRBD2. Losses at the gene ends were 0 bases for V and 4 bases for J; bases not matched to a gene: 4. The CDR3 is 15 amino acids. Germline V gives CDR1 GTSNPN, CDR2 SVGIG (reference sequence). In DNA, the CDR3 is TGTGCCTGGAGTGTGGGCCTAGCGGGATACAATGAGCAGTTCTTC. Protein: CAWSVGLAGYNEQFF.

CDR3: CASSIVTGGENEQFF. DNA for the CDR3: TGTGCCAGTAGTATAGTAACAGGAGGGGAGAATGAGCAGTTCTTC. The rearrangement links TRBV19 to TRBJ2-1, with D perhaps matching TRBD2 (6 bases). This CDR3 is 15 amino acids long. Germline V lookup: CDR1 LNHDA, CDR2 SQIVND (reference sequence). Trimming shortened V by 1 base and J by 7 bases, and 14 bases separated the two germline ends.

J is TRBJ2-4 and V is TRBV7-2; D ambiguous. This CDR3 is 15 amino acids long. Germline CDR1 and CDR2: SGHTA and FQGNSA. V was shortened by 5 bases and J by 0 bases, with 11 bases between the two germline ends. The DNA for the CDR3 is TGTGCCAGCAGCCATCCCCCTCTAGCCAAAAACATTCAGTACTTC. This gives the protein CASSHPPLAKNIQYF.